A single sample is the source of the 26 T cell receptor beta chains below, sequenced in a study of cytomegalovirus exposure and HLA in healthy donors. The PCR made use of 60 Vbeta and 13 Jbeta primers. Only in-frame clones appear in the TCRdb table, and some are missing; sequencing was by immunoSEQ multiplex PCR. This table holds over 130,000 clones, 75% to 90% found once. Sequenced sample: PBMCs. The source is a female donor in good health and CMV-seronegative.

The genes are TRBV5-1 and TRBJ1-6; D unclear. Germline V gene sequence: CDR1 SGHRS, CDR2 YFSETQ. The ends were cut back, 0 bases at V and 8 bases at J, with 9 bases in the middle. The CDR3 has 14 amino acids. Here the CDR3 DNA reads TGCGCCAGCAGCTTGGATAGCCCCTATTCACCCCTCCACTTT. This codes for CASSLDSPYSPLHF.

There are a few counts of this clone. This rearrangement joins TRBV4-1 to TRBJ1-4; D is unresolved. The CDR3 covers 15 residues. Germline V gene sequence: CDR1 MGHRA, CDR2 YSYEKL. Trimming shortened V by 2 bases and J by 0 bases, and 7 bases separated the two germline ends. CDR3 in amino acids: CASSQQSPTNEKLFF. CDR3 sequence (DNA): TGCGCCAGCAGCCAACAAAGCCCAACTAATGAAAAACTGTTTTTT.

This chain links TRBV29-1 with TRBJ2-5, with 11 positions matching TRBD2. Germline CDR1 reads SQVTM; CDR2 reads ANQGSEA. The CDR3 extends over 16 amino acids. J lost 12 bases, V lost 3 bases, and 18 bases had no gene match. The CDR3 loop reads CSVDGLAGGPRGWEYF. The CDR3 coding sequence is TGCAGCGTTGATGGGTTAGCGGGAGGGCCTCGAGGTTGGGAGTACTTC.

As DNA, the CDR3 is TGTGCCAGCAGCTTCGGACGGACAGAAACCAGGAACACTGAAGCTTTCTTT. Translation gives CASSFGRTETRNTEAFF. The J gene is TRBJ1-1, the V gene TRBV5-6; a possible D gene is TRBD1 (6 bases). Germline loops: CDR1 SGHDT, CDR2 YYEEEE. The CDR3 has 17 residues. V lost 2 bases to trimming and J lost 1 base, with 18 bases between them. Using reference TRBV5-6 and TRBJ1-1 for the parts outside the CDR3, the full variable domain is DAGVTQSPTHLIKTRGQQVTLRCSPKSGHDTVSWYQQALGQGPQFIFQYYEEEERQRGNFPDRFSGHQFPNYSSELNVNALLLGDSALYLCASSFGRTETRNTEAFFGQGTRLTVV.

This rearrangement joins TRBV4-1 to TRBJ2-4; 10 bases match TRBD2. Germline V gives CDR1 MGHRA, CDR2 YSYEKL. Trimming removed 1 base from V and 4 bases from J; junction bases left unmatched: 1. CDR3 length: 15 residues. The CDR3 coding sequence is TGCGCCAGCAGCCAAGGGACTAGCGGTAAAAACATTCAGTACTTC. It codes for CASSQGTSGKNIQYF.

The chain links TRBV7-9 to TRBJ2-5; D possibly corresponds to TRBD2 (6 bases). V shed 5 bases and J shed 2 bases, with 12 bases lying between them. This CDR3 is built from 14 residues. Germline V CDR1 and CDR2: SEHNR, FQNEAQ (reference sequence). The CDR3 here is CASSPAGLQETQYF. The CDR3 DNA is TGTGCCAGCAGCCCGGCGGGGCTACAAGAGACCCAGTACTTC.

The V gene is TRBV28, the J gene TRBJ1-1; 9 bases map to TRBD1. Unmatched junction bases numbered 8, after V lost 3 bases and J lost 3 bases. The CDR3 has 16 residues. Germline assignment: CDR1 MDHEN and CDR2 SYDVKM. CDR3 nucleotides: TGTGCCAGCAGTTTGTCACAGGGGGCGTGGGACACTGAAGCTTTCTTT. Translation gives CASSLSQGAWDTEAFF. The entire variable domain, with the rest obtained from reference TRBV28 and TRBJ1-1, is as follows: DVKVTQSSRYLVKRTGEKVFLECVQDMDHENMFWYRQDPGLGLRLIYFSYDVKMKEKGDIPEGYSVSREKKERFSLILESASTNQTSMYLCASSLSQGAWDTEAFFGQGTRLTVV.

The chain employs TRBV2 and TRBJ1-5; possibly TRBD1 for D (5 bases). Between the trimmed V and J ends, which lost 8 bases and 2 bases, there was a span of 25 bases. Germline loops: CDR1 SNHLY, CDR2 FYNNEI. The CDR3 runs to 18 residues. This chain's CDR3 is CASLTDRDFLEGNQPQHF. The CDR3 DNA is TGTGCCAGCTTAACAGACCGGGACTTTCTCGAAGGCAATCAGCCCCAGCATTTT.

This rearrangement joins TRBV7-8 to TRBJ2-5, with D possibly matching TRBD1 (6 bases). The CDR3 has 14 residues. Germline-derived CDR1 and CDR2 are SGHVS and FQNEAQ. V was trimmed by 2 bases and J by 5 bases, leaving 12 bases between them. The CDR3 region has the DNA TGTGCCAGCAGCTTATCAGGGGCGCCTGAGACCCAGTACTTC. As protein: CASSLSGAPETQYF.

The CDR3 spells CAWSTPRGPQHF. The CDR3, as DNA: TGTGCCTGGAGTACTCCCCGGGGGCCCCAGCATTTT. V and J are TRBV30 and TRBJ1-5; D ambiguous. CDR3 length: 12 residues. The germline gives CDR1 GTSNPN, CDR2 SVGIG (reference sequence). V was cut by 2 bases and J by 9 bases, with 11 bases left in between. Full variable domain (rest looked up from reference TRBV30 and TRBJ1-5): SQTIHQWPATLVQPVGSPLSLECTVEGTSNPNLYWYRQAAGRGLQLLFYSVGIGQISSEVPQNLSASRPQDRQFILSSKKLLLSDSGFYLCAWSTPRGPQHFGDGTRLSIL.

This clone is a singleton in its sample. V is TRBV28 and J is TRBJ1-1, with D hard to call. CDR3 length: 13 amino acids. The ends were cut back, 3 bases at V and 8 bases at J, with 13 bases in the middle. The germline V gene encodes CDR1 MDHEN and CDR2 SYDVKM. For the CDR3, the DNA is TGTGCCAGCAGTTTGCCTGTGGCGGGGGAAGCTTTCTTT. This sequence encodes CASSLPVAGEAFF.

The V and J genes are TRBV5-4 and TRBJ2-7; 12 nucleotides match TRBD2. Germline CDR1 reads SGHNT; CDR2 reads YYREEE (reference sequence). The CDR3 sequence is 15 residues long. With V trimmed by 4 bases and J by 1 base, 3 bases remained unmatched. The DNA for the CDR3 is TGTGCCAGCAGCCCCGGACTAGCGGGATCCTACGAGCAGTACTTC. It codes for CASSPGLAGSYEQYF.

The chain combines TRBV5-1 with TRBJ2-7; tentative D call: TRBD1 (5 bases). This CDR3 has 14 amino acids. Trimming removed 2 bases at V and 3 bases at J, with 12 bases between. Germline CDR1 and CDR2: SGHRS and YFSETQ. CDR3 coding DNA: TGCGCCAGCAGCTTAGCCAGGGTGGGCTACGAGCAGTACTTC. Amino acid sequence: CASSLARVGYEQYF.

This clone was counted a few times. The chain carries TRBV5-5 and TRBJ2-7, with 9 bases lining up with TRBD1. Germline lookup yields CDR1 SGHKS and CDR2 YYEKEE (reference sequence). After removal of 1 base from V and 4 bases from J, the junction contained 9 bases not matched to a gene. This CDR3 is built from 16 residues. The CDR3 nucleotides read TGTGCCAGCAGCTTGCTATTTGAACAGGGGGCGTACGAGCAGTACTTC. It codes for CASSLLFEQGAYEQYF.

This rearrangement joins TRBV27 to TRBJ2-7, with TRBD2 identical over 9 bases. V shed 3 bases, J shed 5 bases, and the junction held 8 bases outside the gene matches. The CDR3 spans 15 residues. The germline V gene has CDR1 MNHEY and CDR2 SMNVEV (reference sequence). The CDR3 bases are TGTGCCAGCAGTTTGCAAGGGGCGGGAGGGCACGAGCAGTACTTC. Residues: CASSLQGAGGHEQYF.

J is TRBJ2-7 and V is TRBV7-9; D is ambiguous. Between the trimmed V and J ends, which lost 1 base and 6 bases, there was a span of 7 bases. The length of the CDR3 is 12 residues. Germline CDR1 is SEHNR and CDR2 is FQNEAQ (reference sequence). The CDR3 nucleotides read TGTGCCAGCAGCTTAGGGCACAGCGAGCAGTACTTC. Its translation is CASSLGHSEQYF.

This chain uses TRBV18 with TRBJ1-1; D is uncertain. The germline V gene encodes CDR1 KGHSH and CDR2 LQKENI. V lost 3 bases, J lost 3 bases, and 8 bases lay in between. This CDR3 has 13 amino acids. The CDR3: CASSPMSDTEAFF. The CDR3 DNA sequence: TGTGCCAGCTCACCGATGTCGGACACTGAAGCTTTCTTT.

The chain employs TRBV2 and TRBJ2-5; a possible D gene is TRBD2 (5 bases). CDR3 length equals 13 residues. V was shortened by 6 bases and J by 5 bases, with 13 bases between the two germline ends. CDR1 and CDR2 from the germline V gene are SNHLY and FYNNEI. The chain's CDR3 is CASRQAESETQYF. The CDR3 nucleotides are TGTGCCAGCAGACAAGCGGAATCCGAGACCCAGTACTTC.

The V and J genes are TRBV27 and TRBJ1-2, with 8 nucleotides matching TRBD1. CDR1 and CDR2 from the germline V gene are MNHEY and SMNVEV (reference sequence). The CDR3 runs 13 residues. V shed 8 bases, J shed 4 bases, and the junction held 6 bases outside the gene matches. In DNA form, the CDR3 reads TGTGCCAGCGGTGACAGGGGCGGCTATGGCTACACCTTC. Protein sequence: CASGDRGGYGYTF.

The chain recombines TRBV4-2 with TRBJ2-2; 11 bases fit TRBD2. This CDR3 comprises 18 residues. CDR1 and CDR2 (germline): LGHNA, YNFKEQ. V lost 4 bases and J lost 2; bases outside the gene matches: 9. The CDR3 DNA is TGTGCCAGCAGCCCAATGACTAGCGGGGTTGGAAACACCGGGGAGCTGTTTTTT. Translating gives CASSPMTSGVGNTGELFF.

The chain is built from TRBV6-5 and TRBJ2-7, with TRBD1 matching 9 bases. Germline assignment: CDR1 MNHEY and CDR2 SVGAGI. V shed 6 bases and J 4 bases; nucleotides not matched to a gene: 4. This CDR3 contains 13 residues. The CDR3 nucleotides are TGTGCCAGCAGCCTACAGGGGGCTTACGAGCAGTACTTC. The encoded protein is CASSLQGAYEQYF.

A few counts support this clone. The chain uses TRBV6-5 and TRBJ1-4; D is unclear. This CDR3 is 12 amino acids long. Between the trimmed V and J ends, which lost 6 bases and 4 bases, there was a span of 6 bases. Germline V gene data show CDR1 as MNHEY and CDR2 as SVGAGI. The CDR3 DNA sequence: TGTGCCAGCAGCAGGTTTAATGAAAAACTGTTTTTT. This codes for CASSRFNEKLFF.

This sequence joins TRBV25-1 and TRBJ1-5; the D gene is possibly TRBD1 (6 bases). Germline V gives CDR1 MGHDK, CDR2 SYGVNS. The CDR3 covers 14 residues. V lost 8 bases and J 4 bases, leaving 15 bases between the germline ends. The CDR3 sequence: CASRQTGLNQPQHF. DNA of the CDR3: TGTGCCAGCCGCCAGACAGGATTGAATCAGCCCCAGCATTTT. The full variable domain, its missing parts supplied by reference TRBV25-1 and TRBJ1-5, is EADIYQTPRYLVIGTGKKITLECSQTMGHDKMYWYQQDPGMELHLIHYSYGVNSTEKGDLSSESTVSRIRTEHFPLTLESARPSHTSQYLCASRQTGLNQPQHFGDGTRLSIL.

This rearrangement joins TRBV30 to TRBJ1-1; TRBD1 aligns across 9 bases. V dropped 0 bases and J dropped 4; count of bases not matched to a gene: 6. This CDR3 has 15 amino acids. The germline CDR1 and CDR2 sequences are GTSNPN and SVGIG (reference sequence). The CDR3 here is CAWSVPGTGSTEAFF. The CDR3 DNA sequence: TGTGCCTGGAGTGTACCCGGGACAGGGAGCACTGAAGCTTTCTTT.

The chain recombines TRBV28 with TRBJ1-5; a possible D gene is TRBD1 (5 bases). V lost 6 bases to trimming and J lost 4 bases, with 13 bases between them. CDR1 is MDHEN, CDR2 SYDVKM, per germline. The CDR3 is made up of 14 amino acids. The CDR3 sequence: CASRPTTANQPQHF. CDR3 in DNA: TGTGCCAGCAGACCCACGACAGCAAATCAGCCCCAGCATTTT.

This clone occurred a few times. The rearrangement links TRBV10-3 to TRBJ1-1; 7 nucleotides align to TRBD1. V lost 3 bases to trimming and J lost 2 bases; unmatched junction nucleotides: 3. The CDR3 contains 14 residues. The germline CDR1 and CDR2 sequences are ENHRY and SYGVKD. As DNA, the CDR3 is TGTGCCATCAGTGACGACAGGGTTAACACTGAAGCTTTCTTT. It encodes CAISDDRVNTEAFF.